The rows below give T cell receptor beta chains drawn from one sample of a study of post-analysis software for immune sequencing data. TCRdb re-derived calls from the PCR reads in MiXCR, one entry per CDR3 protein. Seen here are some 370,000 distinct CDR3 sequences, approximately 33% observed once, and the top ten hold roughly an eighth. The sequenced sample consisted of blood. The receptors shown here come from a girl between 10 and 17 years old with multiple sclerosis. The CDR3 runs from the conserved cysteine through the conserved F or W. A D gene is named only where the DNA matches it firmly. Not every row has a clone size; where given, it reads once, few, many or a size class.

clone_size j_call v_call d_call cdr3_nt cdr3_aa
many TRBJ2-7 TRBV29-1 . TGCAGCGTTGAAGAATTAGGGGACGAGCAGTACTTC CSVEELGDEQYF
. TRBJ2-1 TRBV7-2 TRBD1 TGTGCCAGCAGCTCGCAAACCGGGACAGGGGTCAATGAGCAGTTCTTC CASSSQTGTGVNEQFF
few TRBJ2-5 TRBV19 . TGTGCCACCAAAAGGGCAGAGGTAGAGACCCAGTACTTC CATKRAEVETQYF
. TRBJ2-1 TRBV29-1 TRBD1 TGCAGCGTTGATACAGGGGGCTCTGAGCAGTTCTTC CSVDTGGSEQFF
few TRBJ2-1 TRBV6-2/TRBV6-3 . TGTGCCAGCAGCCAAGGGCCGGGGGAGCAGTTCTTC CASSQGPGEQFF
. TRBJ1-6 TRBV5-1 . TGCGCCGGCAGCTTGAATCGTTTGGTTGTGAATTCACCCCTCCACTTT CAGSLNRLVVNSPLHF
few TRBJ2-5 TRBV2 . TGTGCCAGCAGCCCGGGACTCAGGGGGCAAGAGACCCAGTACTTC CASSPGLRGQETQYF
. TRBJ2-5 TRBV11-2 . TGTGCCAGCAGCCCCACACGGGAGACCCAGTACTTC CASSPTRETQYF
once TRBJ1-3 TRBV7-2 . TGTGCCAGCAGCTTGGGACCCTCCGCCATCGCCATATATTTT CASSLGPSAIAIYF
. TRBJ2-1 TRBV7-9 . TGTGCCAGCAGCTTAGAGGAGAATTTCCCTTACAATGAGCAGTTCTTC CASSLEENFPYNEQFF
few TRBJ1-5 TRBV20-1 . TGCAGTGCTAGTAATTCTAACAGCAATCAGCCCCAGCATTTT CSASNSNSNQPQHF
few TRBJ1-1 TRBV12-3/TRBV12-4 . TGTGCCAGCAGTTTACTTGAGCTGAACACTGAAGCTTTCTTT CASSLLELNTEAFF
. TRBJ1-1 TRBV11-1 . TGTGCCAGCAGCTTAGAAACAGTCCGTTACACTGAAGCTTTCTTT CASSLETVRYTEAFF
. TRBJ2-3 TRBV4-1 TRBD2 TGCGCCAGCAGCCAACCCAAATTGACTAGCGTCACTGGTGCTAGCACAGATACGCAGTATTTT CASSQPKLTSVTGASTDTQYF
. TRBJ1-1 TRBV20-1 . TGCAGTGCTAGAGTCGGTGCGGATCCAGGGACTGAAGCTTTCTTT CSARVGADPGTEAFF
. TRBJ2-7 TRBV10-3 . TGTGCCACCAGGCAGGGGCCAGGCGCCTACGAGCAGTACTTC CATRQGPGAYEQYF
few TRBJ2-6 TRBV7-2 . TGTGCCAGCACCAACCCCTGGGAATCTGGGGCCAACGTCCTGACTTTC CASTNPWESGANVLTF
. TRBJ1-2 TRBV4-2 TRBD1 TGTGCCAGCAGCCCCCCAGAGGGGGCGAGAGATGGCTACACCTTC CASSPPEGARDGYTF
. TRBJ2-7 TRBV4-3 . TGCGCCGGCAGCCAAGGCGGGGAAGGCTACGAGCAGTACTTC CAGSQGGEGYEQYF
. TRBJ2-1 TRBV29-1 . TGCAGCGGTGGAGGGAGCTCCTACAATGAGCAGTTCTTC CSGGGSSYNEQFF
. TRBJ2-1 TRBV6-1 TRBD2 TGTGCCAGCAGCGGGGACTACCACAATGAGCAGTTCTTC CASSGDYHNEQFF
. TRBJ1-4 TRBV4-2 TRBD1 TGTGCCAGCAGCCAAGATCAGGGGGGGCGAGAGCTGTTTTTT CASSQDQGGRELFF
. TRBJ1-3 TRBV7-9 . TGTGCCAGCAGCCAAGACAGGTCATTTGGAAACACCATATATTTT CASSQDRSFGNTIYF
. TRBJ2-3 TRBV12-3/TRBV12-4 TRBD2 TGTGCCAGCAGTCCAGGACTAGAAACAGATACGGAGTATTTT CASSPGLETDTEYF
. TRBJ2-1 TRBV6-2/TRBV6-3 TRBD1 TGTGCCAGCAGTCAATCGGACAGGGGCAATGAGCAGTTCTTC CASSQSDRGNEQFF
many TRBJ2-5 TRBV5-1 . TGCGCCAGCAGCTCCTCAGAGACCCAGTACTTC CASSSSETQYF
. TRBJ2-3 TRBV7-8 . TGTGCCAGCAGCCCTCCGGGACTTGGGGGGGATACGCAGTATTTT CASSPPGLGGDTQYF
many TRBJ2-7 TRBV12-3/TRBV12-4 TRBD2 TGTGCCAGCAGCTATAGCGGGGGGCTTTCCTCCTACGAGCAGTACTTC CASSYSGGLSSYEQYF
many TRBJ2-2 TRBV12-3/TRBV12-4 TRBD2 TGTGCCAGCAGTTTAGGGGGGACTAGCGTCGGGGAGCTGTTTTTT CASSLGGTSVGELFF
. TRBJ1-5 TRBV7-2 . TGTGCCAGCAGCTTAGAAGCAGGGGTGGGCAATCAGCCCCAGCATTTT CASSLEAGVGNQPQHF
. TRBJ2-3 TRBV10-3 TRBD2 TGTGCCATCAGTGAGGTGAAAGGGACTAGCGGGCAGGGAGATACGCAGTATTTT CAISEVKGTSGQGDTQYF
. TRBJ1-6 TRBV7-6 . TGTGCCAGCAGCTTAGGAGGGTTGTATAATTCACCCCTCCACTTT CASSLGGLYNSPLHF
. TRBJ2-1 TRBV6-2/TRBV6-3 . TGTGCCAGCAGTTACCCAGACGGCAATGAGCAGTTCTTC CASSYPDGNEQFF
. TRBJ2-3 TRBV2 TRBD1 TGTGCCAGCGGCAGGGACAGACCCACAGATACGCAGTATTTT CASGRDRPTDTQYF
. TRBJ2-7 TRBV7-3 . TGTGCCAGCAGCTTAATGTTAGGGCAGGGCTACGAGCAGTACTTC CASSLMLGQGYEQYF
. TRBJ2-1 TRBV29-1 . TGCAGCGTTGGAGAGTACAATGAGCAGTTCTTC CSVGEYNEQFF
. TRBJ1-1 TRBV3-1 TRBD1 TGTGCCAGCAGCCGAGGGGGGACAGGGGGCACTGAAGCTTTCTTT CASSRGGTGGTEAFF
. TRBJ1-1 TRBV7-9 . TGTGCCAGCAGCCCTCCAGTCCCTATGAACACTGAAGCTTTCTTT CASSPPVPMNTEAFF
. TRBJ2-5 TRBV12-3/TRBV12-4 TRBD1 TGTGCCAGCGGCAAGGACAGGGATCAAGAGACCCAGTACTTC CASGKDRDQETQYF
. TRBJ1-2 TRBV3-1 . TGTGCCAGCAGCCAGAAAACAGGAGGTGATGGCTACACCTTC CASSQKTGGDGYTF
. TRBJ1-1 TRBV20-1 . TGCAGTGCTAGTGGGGCAGGGAGGGAGGACACTGAAGCTTTCTTT CSASGAGREDTEAFF